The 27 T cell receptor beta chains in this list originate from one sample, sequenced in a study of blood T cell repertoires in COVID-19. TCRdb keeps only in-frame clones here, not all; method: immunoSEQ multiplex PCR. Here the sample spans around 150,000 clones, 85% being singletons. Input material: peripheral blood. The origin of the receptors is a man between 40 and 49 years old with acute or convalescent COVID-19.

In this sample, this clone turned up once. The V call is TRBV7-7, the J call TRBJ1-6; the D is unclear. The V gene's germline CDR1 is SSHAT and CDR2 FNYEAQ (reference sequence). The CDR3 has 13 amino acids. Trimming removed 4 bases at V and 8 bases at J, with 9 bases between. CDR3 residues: CASSSNRDSPLHF. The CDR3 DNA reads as TGTGCCAGCAGCTCAAACAGAGATTCACCCCTCCACTTT. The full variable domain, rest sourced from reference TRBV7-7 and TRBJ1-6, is GAGVSQSPRYKVTKRGQDVTLRCDPISSHATLYWYQQALGQGPEFLTYFNYEAQPDKSGLPSDRFSAERPEGSISTLTIQRTEQRDSAMYRCASSSNRDSPLHFGNGTRLTVT.

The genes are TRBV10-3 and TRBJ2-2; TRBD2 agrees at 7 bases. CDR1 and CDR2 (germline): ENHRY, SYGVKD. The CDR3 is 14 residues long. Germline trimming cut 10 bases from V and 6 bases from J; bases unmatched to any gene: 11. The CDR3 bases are TGTGCCACCCGTACTAGCGAAAAACCCGGGGAGCTGTTTTTT. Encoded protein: CATRTSEKPGELFF.

This chain's CDR3 is CASSEWLLGTGGRSNEKLFF. CDR3 in DNA: TGTGCCAGCAGTGAATGGCTCCTGGGGACAGGGGGCAGATCTAATGAAAAACTGTTTTTT. The V gene is TRBV6-1, the J gene TRBJ1-4; the match to TRBD1 covers 12 bases. The V and J ends lost 2 bases and 3 bases, in that order; junction bases with no gene match: 13. The CDR3 consists of 20 residues. Germline CDR1 is MNHNS and CDR2 is SASEGT.

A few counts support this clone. The chain's CDR3 is CASKGQGRTNYGYTF. The DNA for the CDR3 is TGTGCCAGCAAAGGACAGGGGCGAACTAACTATGGCTACACCTTC. The gene calls are TRBV6-5 and TRBJ1-2; 9 bases match TRBD1. There are 15 residues in the CDR3. V dropped 7 bases and J dropped 0; count of bases not matched to a gene: 6. Germline V gene lookup returns CDR1 MNHEY and CDR2 SVGAGI.

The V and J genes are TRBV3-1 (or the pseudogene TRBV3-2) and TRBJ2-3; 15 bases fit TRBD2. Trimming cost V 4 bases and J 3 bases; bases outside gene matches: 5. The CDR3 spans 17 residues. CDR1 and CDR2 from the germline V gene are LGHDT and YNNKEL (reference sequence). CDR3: CASSLWTSGGGTDTQYF. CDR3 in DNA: TGTGCCAGCAGCCTCTGGACTAGCGGGGGGGGTACAGATACGCAGTATTTT.

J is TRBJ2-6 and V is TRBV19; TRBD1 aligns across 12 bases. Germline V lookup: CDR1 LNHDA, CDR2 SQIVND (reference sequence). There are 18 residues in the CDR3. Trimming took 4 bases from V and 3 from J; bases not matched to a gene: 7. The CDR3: CASSTPGQGALGANVLTF. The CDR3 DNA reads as TGTGCCAGTAGTACTCCGGGACAGGGGGCACTTGGGGCCAACGTCCTGACTTTC.

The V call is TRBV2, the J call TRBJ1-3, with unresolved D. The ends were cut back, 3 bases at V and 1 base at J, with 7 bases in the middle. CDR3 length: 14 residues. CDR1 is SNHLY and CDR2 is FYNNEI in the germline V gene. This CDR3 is CASSDGRSGNTIYF. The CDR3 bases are TGTGCCAGCAGTGATGGCAGATCTGGAAACACCATATATTTT.

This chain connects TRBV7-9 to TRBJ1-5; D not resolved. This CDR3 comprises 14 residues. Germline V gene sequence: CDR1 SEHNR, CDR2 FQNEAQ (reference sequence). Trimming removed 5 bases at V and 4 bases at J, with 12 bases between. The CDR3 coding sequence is TGTGCCAGCAGCCGTTTGACGGGAAATCAGCCCCAGCATTTT. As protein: CASSRLTGNQPQHF.

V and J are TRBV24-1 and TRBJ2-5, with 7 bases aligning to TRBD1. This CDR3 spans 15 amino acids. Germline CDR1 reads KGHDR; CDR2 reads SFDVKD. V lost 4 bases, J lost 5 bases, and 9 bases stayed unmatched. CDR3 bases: TGTGCCACCAGTGAATCCGGACAGGTTGAGGAGACCCAGTACTTC. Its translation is CATSESGQVEETQYF.

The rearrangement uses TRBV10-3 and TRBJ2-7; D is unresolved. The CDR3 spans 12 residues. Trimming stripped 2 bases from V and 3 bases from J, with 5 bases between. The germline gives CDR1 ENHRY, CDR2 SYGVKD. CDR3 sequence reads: CAISEPFYEQYF. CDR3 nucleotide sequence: TGTGCCATCAGTGAGCCTTTCTACGAGCAGTACTTC.

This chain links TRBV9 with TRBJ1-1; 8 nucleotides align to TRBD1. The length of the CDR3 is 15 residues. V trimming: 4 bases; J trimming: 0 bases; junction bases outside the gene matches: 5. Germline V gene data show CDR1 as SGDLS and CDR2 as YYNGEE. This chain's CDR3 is CASSPRGQVNTEAFF. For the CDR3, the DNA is TGTGCCAGCAGCCCCCGGGGACAGGTGAACACTGAAGCTTTCTTT.

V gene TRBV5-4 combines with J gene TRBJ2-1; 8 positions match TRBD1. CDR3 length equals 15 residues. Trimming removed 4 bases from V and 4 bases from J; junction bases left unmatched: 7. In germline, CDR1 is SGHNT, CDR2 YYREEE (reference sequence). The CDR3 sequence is CASSGQGIRYNEQFF. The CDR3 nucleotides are TGTGCCAGCAGCGGACAGGGTATTAGGTACAATGAGCAGTTCTTC.

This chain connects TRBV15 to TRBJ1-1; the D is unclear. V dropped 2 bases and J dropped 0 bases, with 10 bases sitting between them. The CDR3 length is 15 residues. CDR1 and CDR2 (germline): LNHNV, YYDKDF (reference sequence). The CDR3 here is CATSRPPGMNTEAFF. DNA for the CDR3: TGTGCCACCAGCAGACCCCCGGGGATGAACACTGAAGCTTTCTTT. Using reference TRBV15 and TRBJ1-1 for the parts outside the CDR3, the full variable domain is DAMVIQNPRYQVTQFGKPVTLSCSQTLNHNVMYWYQQKSSQAPKLLFHYYDKDFNNEADTPDNFQSRRPNTSFCFLDIRSPGLGDTAMYLCATSRPPGMNTEAFFGQGTRLTVV.

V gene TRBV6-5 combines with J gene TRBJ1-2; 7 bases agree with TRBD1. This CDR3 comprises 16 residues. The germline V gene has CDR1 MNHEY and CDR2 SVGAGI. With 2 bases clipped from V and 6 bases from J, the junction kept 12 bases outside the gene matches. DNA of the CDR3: TGTGCCAGCAGTTACGACGGGACAGCCCTTATGGATGGCTACACCTTC. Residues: CASSYDGTALMDGYTF.

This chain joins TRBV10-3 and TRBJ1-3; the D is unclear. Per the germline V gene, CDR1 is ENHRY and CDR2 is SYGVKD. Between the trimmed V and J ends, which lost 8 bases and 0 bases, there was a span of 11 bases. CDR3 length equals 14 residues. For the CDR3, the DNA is TGTGCCATCGAAGACGCTAGCTCTGGAAACACCATATATTTT. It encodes CAIEDASSGNTIYF.

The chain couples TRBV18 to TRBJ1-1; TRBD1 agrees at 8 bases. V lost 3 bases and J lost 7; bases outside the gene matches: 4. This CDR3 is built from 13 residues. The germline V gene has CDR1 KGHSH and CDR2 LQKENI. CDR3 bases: TGTGCCAGCTCACCTAAACAGGGGGTTGAAGCTTTCTTT. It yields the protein CASSPKQGVEAFF.

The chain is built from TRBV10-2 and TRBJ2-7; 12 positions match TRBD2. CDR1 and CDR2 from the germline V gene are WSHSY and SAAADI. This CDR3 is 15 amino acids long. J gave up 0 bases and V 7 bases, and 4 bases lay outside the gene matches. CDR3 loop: CASKTSGGTSYEQYF. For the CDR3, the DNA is TGCGCCAGCAAAACTAGCGGGGGGACCTCCTACGAGCAGTACTTC.

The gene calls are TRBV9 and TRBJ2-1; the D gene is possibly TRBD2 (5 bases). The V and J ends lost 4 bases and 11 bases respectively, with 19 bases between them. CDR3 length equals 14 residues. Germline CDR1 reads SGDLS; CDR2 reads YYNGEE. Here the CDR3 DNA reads TGTGCCAGCAGCTCGGACTTAGACCCGATTAAGCAGTTCTTC. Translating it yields CASSSDLDPIKQFF.

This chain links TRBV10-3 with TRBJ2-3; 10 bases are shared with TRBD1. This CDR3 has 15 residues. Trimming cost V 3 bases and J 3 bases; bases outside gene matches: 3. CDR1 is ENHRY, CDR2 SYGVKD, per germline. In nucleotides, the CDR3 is TGTGCCATCAGTGACCCGGGACAGGGGACAGATACGCAGTATTTT. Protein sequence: CAISDPGQGTDTQYF.

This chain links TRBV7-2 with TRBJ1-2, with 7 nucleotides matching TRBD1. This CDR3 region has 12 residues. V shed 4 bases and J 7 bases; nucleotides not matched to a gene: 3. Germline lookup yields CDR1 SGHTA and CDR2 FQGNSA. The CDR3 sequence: CASSSGTVGYTF. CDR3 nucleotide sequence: TGTGCCAGCAGCTCTGGGACAGTTGGCTACACCTTC.

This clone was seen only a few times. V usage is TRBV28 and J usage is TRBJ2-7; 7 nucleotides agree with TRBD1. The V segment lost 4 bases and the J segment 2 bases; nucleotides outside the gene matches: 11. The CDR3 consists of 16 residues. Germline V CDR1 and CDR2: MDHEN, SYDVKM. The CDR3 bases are TGTGCCAGCAGTTCGGTGGGGACAGCGGAACCCTACGAGCAGTACTTC. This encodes CASSSVGTAEPYEQYF. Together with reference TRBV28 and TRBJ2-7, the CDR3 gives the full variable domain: DVKVTQSSRYLVKRTGEKVFLECVQDMDHENMFWYRQDPGLGLRLIYFSYDVKMKEKGDIPEGYSVSREKKERFSLILESASTNQTSMYLCASSSVGTAEPYEQYFGPGTRLTVT.

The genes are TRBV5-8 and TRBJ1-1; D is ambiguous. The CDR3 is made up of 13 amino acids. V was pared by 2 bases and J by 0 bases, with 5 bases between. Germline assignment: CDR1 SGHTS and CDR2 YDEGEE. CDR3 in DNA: TGTGCCAGCAGCTTAATTATGAACACTGAAGCTTTCTTT. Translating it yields CASSLIMNTEAFF.

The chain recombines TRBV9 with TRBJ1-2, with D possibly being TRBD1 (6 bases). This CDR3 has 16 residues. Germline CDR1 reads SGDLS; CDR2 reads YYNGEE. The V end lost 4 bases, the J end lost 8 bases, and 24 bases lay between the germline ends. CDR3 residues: CASSRNVFDRSEGYTF. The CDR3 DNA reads TGTGCCAGCAGCCGAAACGTATTTGACAGGTCTGAAGGCTACACCTTC. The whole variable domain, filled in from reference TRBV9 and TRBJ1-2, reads DSGVTQTPKHLITATGQRVTLRCSPRSGDLSVYWYQQSLDQGLQFLIQYYNGEERAKGNILERFSAQQFPDLHSELNLSSLELGDSALYFCASSRNVFDRSEGYTFGSGTRLTVV.

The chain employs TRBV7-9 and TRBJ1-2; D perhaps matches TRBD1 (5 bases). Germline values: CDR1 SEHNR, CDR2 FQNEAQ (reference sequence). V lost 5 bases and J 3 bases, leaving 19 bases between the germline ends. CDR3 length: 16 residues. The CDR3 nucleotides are TGTGCCAGCAGCAAATCGGAACAAGGGGTTTACTATGGCTACACCTTC. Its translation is CASSKSEQGVYYGYTF. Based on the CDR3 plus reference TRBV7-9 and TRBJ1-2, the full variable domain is DTGVSQNPRHKITKRGQNVTFRCDPISEHNRLYWYRQTLGQGPEFLTYFQNEAQLEKSRLLSDRFSAERPKGSFSTLEIQRTEQGDSAMYLCASSKSEQGVYYGYTFGSGTRLTVV.

Here the CDR3 reads CASSLEQGETQYF. The DNA of the CDR3 is TGTGCCAGCAGCTTAGAACAGGGAGAGACCCAGTACTTC. The V call is TRBV11-2, the J call TRBJ2-5; the D gene is possibly TRBD1 (6 bases). This CDR3 contains 13 residues. V was shortened by 0 bases and J by 4 bases, with 6 bases between the two germline ends. The germline V gene encodes CDR1 SGHAT and CDR2 FQNNGV.

The CDR3 nucleotides are TGTGCCAGCAGTCGTAATGAAAAACTGTTTTTT. Amino acid sequence: CASSRNEKLFF. The chain couples TRBV2 to TRBJ1-4; D is uncertain. Trimming shortened V by 5 bases and J by 4 bases, and 2 bases separated the two germline ends. Germline CDR1 reads SNHLY; CDR2 reads FYNNEI. The CDR3 covers 11 residues.

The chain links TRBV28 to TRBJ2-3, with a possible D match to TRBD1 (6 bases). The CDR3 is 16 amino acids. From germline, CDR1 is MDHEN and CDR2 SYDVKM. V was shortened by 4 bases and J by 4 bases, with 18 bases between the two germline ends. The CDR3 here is CASSSPQGGGADTQYF. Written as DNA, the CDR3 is TGTGCCAGCAGTTCCCCCCAAGGGGGTGGAGCAGATACGCAGTATTTT.